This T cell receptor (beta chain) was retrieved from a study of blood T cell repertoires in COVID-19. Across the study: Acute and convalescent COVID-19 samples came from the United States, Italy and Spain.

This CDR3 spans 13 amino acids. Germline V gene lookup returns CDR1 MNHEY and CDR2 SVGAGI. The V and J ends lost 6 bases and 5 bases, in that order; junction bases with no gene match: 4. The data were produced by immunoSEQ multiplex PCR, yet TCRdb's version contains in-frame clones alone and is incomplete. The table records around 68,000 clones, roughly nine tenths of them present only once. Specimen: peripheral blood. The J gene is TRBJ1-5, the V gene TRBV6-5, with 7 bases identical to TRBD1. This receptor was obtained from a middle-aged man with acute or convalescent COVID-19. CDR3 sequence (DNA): TGTGCCAGCAGACCTCAGGGGGATCAGCCCCAGCATTTT. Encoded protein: CASRPQGDQPQHF.